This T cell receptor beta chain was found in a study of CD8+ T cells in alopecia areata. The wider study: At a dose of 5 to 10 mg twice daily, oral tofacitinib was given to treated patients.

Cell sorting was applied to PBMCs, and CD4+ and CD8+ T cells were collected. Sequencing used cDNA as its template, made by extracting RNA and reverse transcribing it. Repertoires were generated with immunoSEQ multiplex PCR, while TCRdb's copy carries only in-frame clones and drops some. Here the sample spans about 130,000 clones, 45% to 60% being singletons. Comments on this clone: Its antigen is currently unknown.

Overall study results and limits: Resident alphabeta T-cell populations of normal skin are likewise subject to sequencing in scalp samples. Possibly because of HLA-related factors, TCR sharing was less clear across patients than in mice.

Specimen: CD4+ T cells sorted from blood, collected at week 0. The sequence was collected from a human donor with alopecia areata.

The CDR3 loop is CASSYEQGTLHF. The CDR3 region has the DNA TGTGCCAGCAGTTACGAACAGGGGACCCTCCACTTT. V is TRBV6-5 and J is TRBJ1-6; TRBD1 matches at 7 bases. With 2 bases clipped from V and 14 bases from J, the junction kept 3 bases outside the gene matches. Germline-derived CDR1 and CDR2 are MNHEY and SVGAGI. The length of the CDR3 is 12 residues.